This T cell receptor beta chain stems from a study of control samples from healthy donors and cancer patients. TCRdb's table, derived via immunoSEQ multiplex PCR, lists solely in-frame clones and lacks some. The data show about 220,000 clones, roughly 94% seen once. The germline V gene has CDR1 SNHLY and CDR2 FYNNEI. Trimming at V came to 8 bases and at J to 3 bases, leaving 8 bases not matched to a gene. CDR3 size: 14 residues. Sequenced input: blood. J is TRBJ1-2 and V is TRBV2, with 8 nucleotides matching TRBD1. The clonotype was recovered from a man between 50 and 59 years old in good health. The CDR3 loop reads CASRWSGQDYGYTF. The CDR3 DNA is TGTGCCAGCCGGTGGTCGGGACAGGACTATGGCTACACCTTC.